This TCR beta chain was retrieved from a study of patients and donors after allogeneic stem cell transplantation. TCRdb passed the RT-PCR reads through MiXCR, listing each CDR3 protein once. The sample gives fewer than 500,000 distinct CDR3 sequences, approximately 16% of which show up once; less than 8.5% is in the top ten. The clonotype was recovered from a human donor who was either an allogeneic HSCT recipient or a stem cell or donor lymphocyte infusion donor (not recorded which). It is not recorded whose cells these are; they may come from a transplant donor. Sequencing was done on a sample of blood, either unsorted or a sorted T cell fraction (not recorded which).

The CDR3 DNA follows: TGTGCCAGCTCACTCCTCGGTATGAATACGCAGTATTTT. It yields the protein CASSLLGMNTQYF. This sequence joins TRBV18 and TRBJ2-3; D remains unclear. The V gene's germline CDR1 is KGHSH and CDR2 LQKENI. The CDR3 has 13 amino acids. V was pared by 4 bases and J by 7 bases, with 12 bases between.